This TCR beta chain was captured by sequencing in a study of T cells in tumors after PD-1 blockade. Clones were read by immunoSEQ multiplex PCR, and TCRdb kept only the in-frame ones, dropping some. The data show about 3,800 clones, with about three fifths seen just once and under 65% held by the top ten. This clone was counted once. The CDR3 is 19 residues long. This specimen consisted of tumor tissue, obtained after anti-PD-1 treatment. The chain joins TRBV21-1 to TRBJ2-5; the table assigns TRBD1, which was not confirmed against the DNA. TRBV21-1 is tagged as a pseudogene. This sequence originates from a human donor with cutaneous squamous cell carcinoma. Here the CDR3 reads CASSIYAGTGGSTWETQYF. In DNA form, the CDR3 reads TGTGCCAGCAGCATCTACGCCGGGACAGGGGGCTCCACATGGGAGACCCAGTACTTC.